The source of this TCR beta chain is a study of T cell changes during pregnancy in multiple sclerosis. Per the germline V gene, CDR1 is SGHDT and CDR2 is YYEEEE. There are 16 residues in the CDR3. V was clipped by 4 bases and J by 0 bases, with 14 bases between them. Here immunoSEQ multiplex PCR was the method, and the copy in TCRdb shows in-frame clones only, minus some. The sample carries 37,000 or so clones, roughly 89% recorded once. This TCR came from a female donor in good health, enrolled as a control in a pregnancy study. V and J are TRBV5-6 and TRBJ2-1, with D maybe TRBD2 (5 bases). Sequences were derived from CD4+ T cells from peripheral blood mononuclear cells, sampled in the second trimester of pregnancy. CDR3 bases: TGTGCCAGCAGCCCCCCGCGGGCCCTCTCCTACAATGAGCAGTTCTTC. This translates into CASSPPRALSYNEQFF.